The next 22 T cell receptor beta chains were all read from a single sample in a study of T cells in Graves' hyperthyroidism and ophthalmopathy (dated by TCRdb to between 2018 and 2021). Library prep was done by multiplex PCR. Data came from an Illumina HiSeq 2000. Amplification of TCR beta CDR3 regions was carried out from RNA transcripts. For the first round of RT-PCR on the TCR CDR3, the HTBI primer set was used together with the Qiagen OneStep RT-PCR kit. TCRdb reprocessed the public reads (quality trimming at Q25 with fastp, clone calling with MiXCR) and kept in-frame beta chains. Each CDR3 protein gets just one entry, which takes the most common genes and DNA from the rows behind it. In this sample the table shows around 360,000 distinct CDR3 sequences, 13% to 15% of which occur a single time. Together, the top ten hold roughly a fifth of the sample. Sequenced input: blood. The receptors shown here come from a woman aged 55-69 years with Graves' ophthalmopathy.

Concerning this clonotype: Sequence at one end of the junction differs from germline and may be a read error. The chain is built from TRBV7-2 and TRBJ2-5, with 9 bases identical to TRBD1. The germline V gene has CDR1 SGHTA and CDR2 FQGNSA. The CDR3 length is 15 residues. DNA of the CDR3: TGTGTCAGCAGCAGAGAGACAGGGGGCCAAGAGACCCAGTACTTC. Its translation: CVSSRETGGQETQYF.

V usage is TRBV6-5 and J usage is TRBJ1-2; no definite D call. Germline loops: CDR1 MNHEY, CDR2 SVGAGI. Trimming took 2 bases from V and 1 from J, leaving 11 bases between them. The CDR3 contains 15 residues. CDR3 protein: CASSYGSLDNYGYTF. The CDR3 region has the DNA TGTGCCAGCAGTTACGGGTCCCTGGATAACTATGGCTACACCTTC.

This clonotype appeared a few times. The junction departs from the called germline gene at one end, perhaps through a read error. The chain combines TRBV11-2 with TRBJ2-7, with D possibly being TRBD1 (6 bases). The CDR3 consists of 14 residues. The germline V gene has CDR1 SGHAT and CDR2 FQNNGV. The DNA of the CDR3 is TGTGCCAGTAGCTTTTACAGGGCCTCCTACGAGCAGTACTTC. Its translation is CASSFYRASYEQYF.

This clonotype was counted many times. The chain combines TRBV28 with TRBJ2-7; D might be TRBD2 (6 bases). This CDR3 comprises 15 residues. Trimming shortened V by 5 bases and J by 0 bases, and 14 bases separated the two germline ends. CDR1 is MDHEN and CDR2 is SYDVKM in the germline V gene. The DNA for the CDR3 is TGTGCCAGCAGTCGGGACTCCCGCCTCTCCTACGAGCAGTACTTC. Its translation is CASSRDSRLSYEQYF. The full variable domain, in which reference TRBV28 and TRBJ2-7 provide the parts outside the CDR3, is DVKVTQSSRYLVKRTGEKVFLECVQDMDHENMFWYRQDPGLGLRLIYFSYDVKMKEKGDIPEGYSVSREKKERFSLILESASTNQTSMYLCASSRDSRLSYEQYFGPGTRLTVT.

CDR3 amino acids: CATSDWDPRDEQFF. CDR3 nucleotides: TGTGCCACCAGTGATTGGGACCCTAGGGATGAGCAGTTCTTC. The V call is TRBV24-1, the J call TRBJ2-1; tentatively, D is TRBD1 or TRBD2 (5 bases each). Germline assignment: CDR1 KGHDR and CDR2 SFDVKD. Trimming took off 2 bases at V and 8 bases at J, with 12 bases between the two ends. CDR3 length equals 14 residues.

This clonotype showed up just a few times. The rearrangement uses TRBV7-2 and TRBJ2-1; 16 bases match TRBD2. Germline values: CDR1 SGHTA, CDR2 FQGNSA. Unmatched junction bases numbered 14, after V lost 2 bases and J lost 4 bases. CDR3 length: 21 amino acids. The CDR3, as DNA: TGTGCCAGCAGCTTATTTATAGGAGTCGGGACTAGCGGGAGGGAATACAATGAGCAGTTCTTC. It specifies CASSLFIGVGTSGREYNEQFF. The full variable domain, in which reference TRBV7-2 and TRBJ2-1 provide the parts outside the CDR3, is GAGVSQSPSNKVTEKGKDVELRCDPISGHTALYWYRQSLGQGLEFLIYFQGNSAPDKSGLPSDRFSAERTGGSVSTLTIQRTQQEDSAVYLCASSLFIGVGTSGREYNEQFFGPGTRLTVL.

Many counts were recorded for this clonotype. The chain recombines TRBV12-3 or TRBV12-4 with TRBJ1-5, with TRBD1 as a possible D gene (5 bases). The CDR3 contains 13 residues. Trimming took 7 bases from V and 2 from J, leaving 9 bases between them. The DNA of the CDR3 is TGTGCCAGCATGGCGGGGGGCAATCAGCCCCAGCATTTT. Translating it yields CASMAGGNQPQHF.

This clonotype was detected only a few times. This rearrangement joins TRBV14 to TRBJ2-3; maybe TRBD2 (6 bases). From germline, CDR1 is SGHDN and CDR2 FVKESK. Deletions cut 5 bases from V and 2 bases from J, with 17 bases between. CDR3 length: 16 residues. In DNA, the CDR3 is TGTGCCAGCAGCGACTTCACGGGAGTAAACACAGATACGCAGTATTTT. Amino acids: CASSDFTGVNTDTQYF.

This clonotype has at least ten counts. The genes are TRBV7-2 and TRBJ1-1, with 8 bases aligning to TRBD1. The CDR3 contains 14 residues. Germline V gene data show CDR1 as SGHTA and CDR2 as FQGNSA. The trim removed 7 bases at V and 6 bases at J, leaving 10 bases unmatched. CDR3 protein: CASTTTRGHAEAFF. In DNA form, the CDR3 reads TGTGCCAGCACCACTACCAGGGGGCACGCTGAAGCTTTCTTT.

This clonotype appeared a few times. The CDR3 nucleotides are TGTGCCAGCAGCGTCACAGGTAATCCAGATACGCAGTATTTT. As protein: CASSVTGNPDTQYF. The chain links TRBV9 to TRBJ2-3; D is perhaps TRBD1 (5 bases). This CDR3 is built from 14 residues. The germline CDR1 and CDR2 sequences are SGDLS and YYNGEE. Trimming removed 2 bases from V and 4 bases from J, with 11 bases in between.

This clonotype was seen many times. The V call is TRBV7-9, the J call TRBJ2-1; either TRBD1 or TRBD2 may fit D (6 bases each). This CDR3 spans 17 amino acids. The germline V gene encodes CDR1 SEHNR and CDR2 FQNEAQ (reference sequence). Trimming shortened V by 5 bases and J by 5 bases, and 22 bases separated the two germline ends. The DNA for the CDR3 is TGTGCCAGCAGCCTCAGCCCCATGAGGGGGGATAACAATGAGCAGTTCTTC. This encodes CASSLSPMRGDNNEQFF.

This clonotype was seen many times. V and J are TRBV11-2 and TRBJ1-5, with D tentatively TRBD1 (6 bases). Germline-derived CDR1 and CDR2 are SGHAT and FQNNGV. CDR3 length: 18 amino acids. The V gene lost 0 bases and the J gene lost 4 bases, with 19 bases spanning the gap. CDR3 nucleotide sequence: TGTGCCAGCAGCTTAGATCTAATCTGGGGGCCTAGTAATCAGCCCCAGCATTTT. Protein product: CASSLDLIWGPSNQPQHF.

This clonotype turned up a few times. Since a much larger clone is just one base distant, this may be a read error. The gene calls are TRBV11-1 and TRBJ2-6; tentative D call: TRBD1 (5 bases). The CDR3 is 15 residues long. Germline V gene sequence: CDR1 SGHAT, CDR2 FQDESV (reference sequence). The CDR3 protein is CASSLGTSGAKVLTF. The CDR3 coding sequence is TGTGCCAGCAGCTTAGGCACCTCTGGGGCCAAAGTCCTGACTTTC.

This clonotype appeared a few times. The CDR3 protein is CASSSGASSYNSPLHF. CDR3 DNA sequence: TGTGCCAGCAGTTCCGGGGCGAGCTCCTATAATTCACCCCTCCACTTT. This sequence joins TRBV7-8 and TRBJ1-6; possibly TRBD1 for D (5 bases). Germline V gene sequence: CDR1 SGHVS, CDR2 FQNEAQ. With 6 bases removed from V and 0 bases from J, the gap between germline ends came to 12 bases. The CDR3 sequence is 16 residues long.

CDR3: CASSPAPREGVTEAFF. CDR3 in DNA: TGTGCCAGCAGCCCCGCTCCCCGGGAGGGGGTCACTGAAGCTTTCTTT. The rearrangement uses TRBV11-2 and TRBJ1-1; TRBD1 is a possible D gene (6 bases). The CDR3 is 16 amino acids. V shed 5 bases and J shed 4 bases, with 20 bases lying between them. Germline V CDR1 and CDR2: SGHAT, FQNNGV.

This clonotype was seen more than once but under ten times. The chain is built from TRBV5-1 and TRBJ2-6; D ambiguous. From germline, CDR1 is SGHRS and CDR2 YFSETQ. Trimming stripped 5 bases from V and 1 base from J, with 13 bases between. The CDR3 is 16 amino acids. CDR3 sequence: CASRVQVGSGANVLTF. The CDR3 DNA reads as TGCGCCAGCAGGGTCCAGGTCGGTTCTGGGGCCAACGTCCTGACTTTC. Complete variable domain (other parts from reference TRBV5-1 and TRBJ2-6): KAGVTQTPRYLIKTRGQQVTLSCSPISGHRSVSWYQQTPGQGLQFLFEYFSETQRNKGNFPGRFSGRQFSNSRSEMNVSTLELGDSALYLCASRVQVGSGANVLTFGAGSRLTVL.

The sample holds many counts of this clonotype. The gene calls are TRBV28 and TRBJ2-1; a weak D match, TRBD2 (6 bases). This CDR3 comprises 15 residues. V gave up 5 bases and J gave up 2 bases, with 13 bases separating them. The germline gives CDR1 MDHEN, CDR2 SYDVKM. The DNA for the CDR3 is TGTGCCAGCAGTCGAGCGGGCTATGCCTACAATGAGCAGTTCTTC. Protein: CASSRAGYAYNEQFF.

The chain employs TRBV25-1 and TRBJ2-4; D tentatively reads TRBD1 or TRBD2 (6 bases each). CDR1 MGHDK and CDR2 SYGVNS come from the germline V gene. The V end was cut by 2 bases, the J end by 9 bases, with 17 bases between. The CDR3 has 15 residues. The CDR3 region is CASSERRGSGSIQYF. CDR3 nucleotide sequence: TGTGCCAGCAGTGAACGGAGGGGGAGTGGCAGCATTCAGTACTTC. Variable domain in full (rest from reference TRBV25-1 and TRBJ2-4): EADIYQTPRYLVIGTGKKITLECSQTMGHDKMYWYQQDPGMELHLIHYSYGVNSTEKGDLSSESTVSRIRTEHFPLTLESARPSHTSQYLCASSERRGSGSIQYFGAGTRLSVL.

This clonotype showed up many times. This rearrangement joins TRBV30 to TRBJ2-7; no clear D. The CDR3 has 10 residues. The germline V gene has CDR1 GTSNPN and CDR2 SVGIG (reference sequence). Trimming stripped 5 bases from V and 5 bases from J, with 7 bases between. CDR3 in DNA: TGTGCCTGGGCCGCCCACGAGCAGTACTTC. This encodes CAWAAHEQYF.

The J gene is TRBJ1-2, the V gene TRBV28; D perhaps matches TRBD1 (5 bases). Germline loops: CDR1 MDHEN, CDR2 SYDVKM. V was trimmed by 5 bases and J by 4 bases, leaving 17 bases between them. The CDR3 totals 15 residues. The CDR3 nucleotides are TGTGCCAGCAGTCCGGACACCTCGAGACCCTATGGCTACACCTTC. This codes for CASSPDTSRPYGYTF.

This clonotype occurred once. J is TRBJ2-3 and V is TRBV28; 8 nucleotides agree with TRBD2. The length of the CDR3 is 15 residues. In germline, CDR1 is MDHEN, CDR2 SYDVKM. V dropped 4 bases and J dropped 0; count of bases not matched to a gene: 3. The CDR3 sequence is CASSSTSESTDTQYF. DNA of the CDR3: TGTGCCAGCAGTTCGACTAGCGAGAGCACAGATACGCAGTATTTT.

This clonotype was seen repeatedly, ten times or more. This chain joins TRBV27 and TRBJ1-2; D is possibly TRBD1 (6 bases). V shed 0 bases and J shed 8 bases, with 13 bases lying between them. Germline CDR1 MNHEY, CDR2 SMNVEV (reference sequence). The CDR3 length is 14 residues. CDR3 DNA sequence: TGTGCCAGCAGTTTATCGATGGGGGCGCGGGGCTACACCTTC. It translates to CASSLSMGARGYTF.